This TCR beta chain was sequenced in a study of response to subunit inactivated influenza vaccine. This clonotype has only a few counts. There are 13 residues in the CDR3. Trimming removed 4 bases from V and 6 bases from J, with 12 bases in between. Germline V gene lookup returns CDR1 SGHRS and CDR2 YFSETQ. TCRdb called the RT-PCR reads again in MiXCR, with one record for every CDR3 protein. This sample has hundreds of thousands of distinct CDR3 sequences, with around 25% found just once. The sample was CD4+ T cells sorted from PBMCs, taken roughly 5 days after vaccination. This receptor was identified in a man aged 50 or older who received an inactivated influenza vaccine. The V call is TRBV5-1, the J call TRBJ2-3, with D possibly being TRBD1 or TRBD2 (5 bases each). The CDR3 loop is CASSQGDTDTQYF. In DNA form, the CDR3 reads TGCGCCAGCAGCCAGGGAGATACGGATACGCAGTATTTT. The variable domain in full, completed from reference TRBV5-1 and TRBJ2-3, reads KAGVTQTPRYLIKTRGQQVTLSCSPISGHRSVSWYQQTPGQGLQFLFEYFSETQRNKGNFPGRFSGRQFSNSRSEMNVSTLELGDSALYLCASSQGDTDTQYFGPGTRLTVL.